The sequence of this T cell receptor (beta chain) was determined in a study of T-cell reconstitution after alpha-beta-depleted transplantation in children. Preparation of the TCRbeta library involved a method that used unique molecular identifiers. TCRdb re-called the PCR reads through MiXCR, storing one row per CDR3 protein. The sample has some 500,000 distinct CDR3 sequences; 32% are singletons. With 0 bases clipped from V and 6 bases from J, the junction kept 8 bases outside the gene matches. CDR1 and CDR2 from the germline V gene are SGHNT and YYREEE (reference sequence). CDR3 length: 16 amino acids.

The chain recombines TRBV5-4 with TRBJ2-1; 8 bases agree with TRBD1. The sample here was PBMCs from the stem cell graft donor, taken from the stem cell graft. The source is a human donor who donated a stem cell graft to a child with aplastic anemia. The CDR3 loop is CASSLAWAGGLNEQFF. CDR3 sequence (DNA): TGTGCCAGCAGCTTGGCCTGGGCAGGGGGCCTCAATGAGCAGTTCTTC. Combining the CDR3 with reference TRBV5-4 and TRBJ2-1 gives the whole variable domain ETGVTQSPTHLIKTRGQQVTLRCSSQSGHNTVSWYQQALGQGPQFIFQYYREEENGRGNFPPRFSGLQFPNYSSELNVNALELDDSALYLCASSLAWAGGLNEQFFGPGTRLTVL.